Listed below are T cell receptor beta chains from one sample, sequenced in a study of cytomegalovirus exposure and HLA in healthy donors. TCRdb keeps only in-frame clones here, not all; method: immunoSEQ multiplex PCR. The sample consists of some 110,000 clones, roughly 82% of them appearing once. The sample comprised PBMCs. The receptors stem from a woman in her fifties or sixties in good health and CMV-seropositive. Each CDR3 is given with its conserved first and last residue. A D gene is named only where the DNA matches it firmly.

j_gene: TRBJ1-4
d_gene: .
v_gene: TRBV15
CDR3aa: CATSRGGASNEKLFF
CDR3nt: TGTGCCACCAGCAGAGGCGGGGCGTCTAATGAAAAACTGTTTTTT

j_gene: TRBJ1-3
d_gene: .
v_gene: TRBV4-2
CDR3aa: CASSPPPSGNTIYF
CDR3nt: TGTGCCAGCAGCCCCCCCCCGTCTGGAAACACCATATATTTT

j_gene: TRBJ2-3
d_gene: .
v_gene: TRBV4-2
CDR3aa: CASCSGDPLDTQYF
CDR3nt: TGTGCCAGCTGCTCGGGAGATCCCCTGGATACGCAGTATTTT

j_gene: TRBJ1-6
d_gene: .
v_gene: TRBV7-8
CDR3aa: CASSPSERPTARSYNSPLHF
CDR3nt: TGTGCCAGCAGCCCCTCCGAGAGGCCAACGGCTAGGTCCTATAATTCACCCCTCCACTTT

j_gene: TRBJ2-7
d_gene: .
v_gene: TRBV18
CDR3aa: CASSLQGGSEQYF
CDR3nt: TGTGCCAGCTCACTTCAGGGAGGAAGCGAGCAGTACTTC

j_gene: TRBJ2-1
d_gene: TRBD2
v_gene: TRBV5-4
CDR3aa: CASSLLLAGKSSYNEQFF
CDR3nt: TGTGCCAGCAGCTTGCTACTAGCGGGTAAAAGCTCCTACAATGAGCAGTTCTTC

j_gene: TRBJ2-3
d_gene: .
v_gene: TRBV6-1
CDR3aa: CASSKLGGSTDTQYF
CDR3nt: TGTGCCAGCAGTAAACTCGGGGGAAGCACAGATACGCAGTATTTT

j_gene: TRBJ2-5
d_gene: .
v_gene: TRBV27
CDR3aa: CASRQRGETQYF
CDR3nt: TGTGCCAGCAGGCAAAGGGGGGAGACCCAGTACTTC

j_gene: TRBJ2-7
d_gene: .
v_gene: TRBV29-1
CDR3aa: CSVEPDGGYEQYF
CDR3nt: TGCAGCGTTGAGCCGGACGGGGGCTACGAGCAGTACTTC

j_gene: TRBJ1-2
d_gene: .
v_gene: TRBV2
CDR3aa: CASRTQGSGYTF
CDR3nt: TGTGCCAGCAGGACGCAGGGAAGTGGCTACACCTTC